This T cell receptor beta chain was sequenced for a study of T-cell reconstitution after alpha-beta-depleted transplantation in children. The study, taken as a whole, reports: One year after transplant, T-cell counts and diversity came mostly from newly produced T cells. Approximately two months post-transplant, alpha-beta T cells reportedly originated from several hundred expanded graft clones.

As concerns this clonotype: The antigen is undetermined.

The CDR3 contains 15 residues. The germline V gene encodes CDR1 MNHNS and CDR2 SASEGT. Trimming removed 6 bases from V and 0 bases from J, with 12 bases in between. Molecular barcoding with unique molecular identifiers was used for the TCRbeta library. TCRdb re-derived calls from the PCR reads in MiXCR, one entry per CDR3 protein. The sample carries about 460,000 distinct CDR3 sequences, approximately 10% recorded once. V and J are TRBV6-1 and TRBJ1-3; the D is unclear. Source: PBMCs, taken before TCRalphabeta/CD19-depleted stem cell transplant. The receptor was isolated from a child between 2 and 9 years old with inherited bone marrow failure, due to receive a stem cell transplant. The CDR3 protein is CASRRILNSGNTIYF. The CDR3 bases are TGTGCCAGCAGGCGAATTTTGAACTCTGGAAACACCATATATTTT.